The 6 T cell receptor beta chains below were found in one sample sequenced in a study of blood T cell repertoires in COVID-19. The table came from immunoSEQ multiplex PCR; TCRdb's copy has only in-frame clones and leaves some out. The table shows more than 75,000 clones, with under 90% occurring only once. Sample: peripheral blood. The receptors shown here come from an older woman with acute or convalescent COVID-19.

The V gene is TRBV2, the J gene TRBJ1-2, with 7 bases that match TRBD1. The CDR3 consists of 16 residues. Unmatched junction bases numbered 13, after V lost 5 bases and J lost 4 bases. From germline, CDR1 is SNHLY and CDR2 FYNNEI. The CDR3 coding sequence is TGTGCCAGCAGTCCCGGACAGGCGCGAGCCCCCTATGGCTACACCTTC. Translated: CASSPGQARAPYGYTF.

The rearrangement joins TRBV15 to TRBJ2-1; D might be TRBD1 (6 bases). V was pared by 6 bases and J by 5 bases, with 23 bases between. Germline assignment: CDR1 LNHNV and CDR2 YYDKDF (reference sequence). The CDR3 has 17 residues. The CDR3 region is CATRIILGRGLDNEQFF. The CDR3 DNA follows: TGTGCCACCAGAATCATCCTGGGCAGGGGATTGGACAATGAGCAGTTCTTC.

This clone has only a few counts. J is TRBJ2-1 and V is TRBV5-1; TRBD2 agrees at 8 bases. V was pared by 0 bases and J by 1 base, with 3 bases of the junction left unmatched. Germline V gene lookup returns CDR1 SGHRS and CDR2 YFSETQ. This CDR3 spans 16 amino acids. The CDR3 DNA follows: TGCGCCAGCAGCTTGGGGGTAGCGGGGTCCTACAATGAGCAGTTCTTC. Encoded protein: CASSLGVAGSYNEQFF.

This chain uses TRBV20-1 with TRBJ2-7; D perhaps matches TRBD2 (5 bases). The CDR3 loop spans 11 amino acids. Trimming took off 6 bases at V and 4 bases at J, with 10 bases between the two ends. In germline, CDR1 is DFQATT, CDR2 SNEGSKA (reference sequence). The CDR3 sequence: CSAAGNYEQYV. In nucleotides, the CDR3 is TGCAGTGCGGCCGGGAATTACGAGCAGTACGTC.

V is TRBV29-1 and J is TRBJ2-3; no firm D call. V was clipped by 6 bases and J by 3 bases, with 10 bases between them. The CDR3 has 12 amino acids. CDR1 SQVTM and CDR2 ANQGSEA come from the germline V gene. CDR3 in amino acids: CSVSQVTDTQYF. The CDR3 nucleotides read TGCAGCGTGTCTCAGGTAACAGATACGCAGTATTTT.

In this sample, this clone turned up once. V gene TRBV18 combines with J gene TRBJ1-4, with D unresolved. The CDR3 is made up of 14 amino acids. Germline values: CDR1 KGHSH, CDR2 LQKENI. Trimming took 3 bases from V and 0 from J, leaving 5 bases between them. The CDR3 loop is CASSPRATNEKLFF. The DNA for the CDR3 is TGTGCCAGCTCACCTAGAGCAACTAATGAAAAACTGTTTTTT.